This T cell receptor (beta chain) was obtained from a study of CD8+ T cells in alopecia areata. Study outcomes and limitations: During tofacitinib treatment, many expanded lesional clones remained in scalp and blood.

Remarks on this clone: The antigen is not known.

Sample treatment: oral pan-JAK inhibitor, 5-10 mg twice daily. V was trimmed by 2 bases and J by 2 bases, leaving 9 bases between them. This CDR3 has 14 residues. Germline CDR1 reads MDHEN; CDR2 reads SYDVKM. Reverse transcription of extracted RNA yielded cDNA, which provided the sequencing template. TCRdb keeps only in-frame clones here, not all; method: immunoSEQ multiplex PCR. Of 130,000 or so clones in the sample, under 65% were seen once. The genes are TRBV28 and TRBJ1-2, with a possible D match to TRBD1 (5 bases). Sequencing was performed on CD4+ T cells sorted from blood, taken at week 4, from a patient treated with tofacitinib. This receptor was identified in a human donor with alopecia areata. For the CDR3, the DNA is TGTGCCAGCAGTTTAGGGGAGGGGAACTATGGCTACACCTTC. Protein sequence: CASSLGEGNYGYTF.